A single sample gave rise to the 23 T cell receptor beta chains below, sequenced in a study of identical twins. MiXCR was run by TCRdb on the 5' RACE reads, yielding one entry per CDR3 protein. The table shows roughly 1,500,000 distinct CDR3 sequences, with under 35% occurring only once. The sequenced sample consisted of cord blood. These receptors all stem from a newborn girl in good health.

This clonotype was recorded a few times. The J gene is TRBJ2-5, the V gene TRBV20-1; D may correspond to TRBD1 or TRBD2 (5 bases each). Germline values: CDR1 DFQATT, CDR2 SNEGSKA (reference sequence). The CDR3 is 15 amino acids. V was trimmed by 0 bases and J by 2 bases, leaving 13 bases between them. CDR3 amino acids: CSARDTGQTQETQYF. The CDR3 DNA reads TGCAGTGCTAGAGATACGGGGCAGACGCAAGAGACCCAGTACTTC.

The CDR3 loop reads CASSTQQGWDTEAFF. The CDR3 DNA sequence: TGTGCCAGCAGCACCCAACAGGGGTGGGACACTGAAGCTTTCTTT. The chain recombines TRBV7-9 with TRBJ1-1, with TRBD1 identical over 7 bases. CDR3 length: 15 amino acids. Germline lookup yields CDR1 SEHNR and CDR2 FQNEAQ (reference sequence). The junction had 9 bases not matched to a gene; V was cut back by 5 bases and J by 3 bases.

This clonotype has at least ten counts. V and J are TRBV4-1 and TRBJ2-1; 8 nucleotides match TRBD1. Germline CDR1 reads MGHRA; CDR2 reads YSYEKL. V lost 1 base to trimming and J lost 5 bases; unmatched junction nucleotides: 4. The CDR3 length is 15 residues. CDR3 bases: TGCGCCAGCAGCCAAGGACAGGGGATCAACAATGAGCAGTTCTTC. Encoded protein: CASSQGQGINNEQFF.

In its sample, this clonotype was seen a few times. One junction end disagrees with the germline gene, perhaps due to a read error. The rearrangement uses TRBV7-9 and TRBJ1-6; D gene uncertain. Germline CDR1 reads SEHNR; CDR2 reads FQNEAQ (reference sequence). The length of the CDR3 is 15 residues. CDR3 residues: CASSLNSVLGSPPHF. The CDR3 DNA follows: TGTGCCAGCAGCTTAAACTCCGTTTTAGGGTCACCCCCCCACTTT.

The rearrangement joins TRBV6-1 to TRBJ2-7; TRBD2 aligns across 9 bases. Germline CDR1 reads MNHNS; CDR2 reads SASEGT. With V trimmed by 9 bases and J by 2 bases, 8 bases remained unmatched. The CDR3 covers 14 residues. The CDR3 protein is CASKSGRNTYEQYF. The CDR3 nucleotides are TGTGCCAGTAAAAGCGGGAGGAACACCTACGAGCAGTACTTC.

In this sample, this clonotype turned up a few times. This chain links TRBV7-9 with TRBJ2-5, with D unclear. Trimming took 0 bases from V and 11 from J, leaving 19 bases between them. The CDR3 extends over 15 amino acids. CDR1 is SEHNR and CDR2 is FQNEAQ in the germline V gene (reference sequence). The CDR3 nucleotides read TGTGCCAGCAGCTTAGCGGAAGGAGCAGCCAATGAGCAGTACTTC. Protein sequence: CASSLAEGAANEQYF. Full variable domain (rest looked up from reference TRBV7-9 and TRBJ2-5): DTGVSQNPRHKITKRGQNVTFRCDPISEHNRLYWYRQTLGQGPEFLTYFQNEAQLEKSRLLSDRFSAERPKGSFSTLEIQRTEQGDSAMYLCASSLAEGAANEQYFGPGTRLLVL.

This clonotype turned up a few times. This chain connects TRBV12-3 or TRBV12-4 to TRBJ1-1; D is unresolved. V lost 4 bases, J lost 10 bases, and 10 bases lay in between. The CDR3 contains 11 residues. CDR3 coding DNA: TGTGCCAGCAGTTATGCTTTGAGAGCTTTCTTT. Amino acids: CASSYALRAFF.

This clonotype has a handful of counts. The chain employs TRBV7-8 and TRBJ2-2; D unclear. There are 12 residues in the CDR3. Germline V gene sequence: CDR1 SGHVS, CDR2 FQNEAQ. The V end was cut by 4 bases, the J end by 5 bases, with 5 bases between. The CDR3 DNA follows: TGTGCCAGCAGCTCTCTTACCGGGGAGCTGTTTTTT. Amino acid sequence: CASSSLTGELFF.

This sequence joins TRBV4-2 and TRBJ2-3; 12 positions agree with TRBD2. V gave up 4 bases and J gave up 5 bases; unmatched junction bases: 10. CDR1 is LGHNA and CDR2 is YNFKEQ in the germline V gene. The CDR3 runs 17 residues. The CDR3 nucleotides read TGTGCCAGCAGCCCCCTAGGACTAGCGGGGAAGGTAGATACGCAGTATTTT. Translating gives CASSPLGLAGKVDTQYF.

There are many counts of this clonotype. CDR3 DNA sequence: TGCAGTGCTAATCCCTTAGCGAACTATGGCTACACCTTC. Protein: CSANPLANYGYTF. This chain joins TRBV20-1 and TRBJ1-2; D remains unclear. The V end lost 4 bases, the J end lost 2 bases, and 11 bases lay between the germline ends. Germline CDR1 DFQATT, CDR2 SNEGSKA (reference sequence). The CDR3 length is 13 residues.

This clonotype was seen more than once but under ten times. The chain uses TRBV7-9 and TRBJ2-7, with unresolved D. CDR3 length equals 14 residues. Germline V gives CDR1 SEHNR, CDR2 FQNEAQ (reference sequence). V was trimmed by 1 base and J by 6 bases, leaving 13 bases between them. The CDR3 DNA follows: TGTGCCAGCAGCTTAGACGGCATGGTAGGCGAGCAGTACTTC. Protein sequence: CASSLDGMVGEQYF.

This clonotype was observed many times. The V and J genes are TRBV10-3 and TRBJ2-3; possible D gene TRBD2, 5 bases. Germline assignment: CDR1 ENHRY and CDR2 SYGVKD. The length of the CDR3 is 14 residues. V was pared by 10 bases and J by 6 bases, with 20 bases between. This CDR3 reads CATSFLEGQDTQYF. CDR3 nucleotide sequence: TGTGCCACCTCGTTCCTCGAGGGCCAGGATACGCAGTATTTT.

This chain joins TRBV20-1 and TRBJ2-4; 7 bases map to TRBD1. Judging by the DNA end, TRBJ2-7 fits better; the J call may be wrong. CDR1 DFQATT and CDR2 SNEGSKA come from the germline V gene (reference sequence). There are 14 residues in the CDR3. The CDR3 DNA follows: TGCAGTGCTAGAGCGACAGGGAAGGGCTACGAGCAGTACTTC. Amino acid sequence: CSARATGKGYEQYF.

This clonotype was detected a few times. This chain uses TRBV6-2 or TRBV6-3 with TRBJ2-5; D is ambiguous. The CDR3 has 12 amino acids. The V gene's germline CDR1 is MNHEY and CDR2 SVGEGT. The V end lost 5 bases, the J end lost 5 bases, and 9 bases lay between the germline ends. Here the CDR3 reads CASSRSKETQYF. The CDR3 DNA reads TGTGCCAGCAGTCGATCAAAGGAGACCCAGTACTTC.

This clonotype came up a few times. This chain joins TRBV25-1 and TRBJ1-5; a weak D match, TRBD1 (5 bases). CDR3 length: 13 residues. Germline lookup yields CDR1 MGHDK and CDR2 SYGVNS. Trimming took off 1 base at V and 6 bases at J, with 7 bases between the two ends. Here the CDR3 reads CASSEWGVQPQHF. The CDR3 DNA sequence: TGTGCCAGCAGTGAATGGGGGGTTCAGCCCCAGCATTTT.

This chain links TRBV5-1 with TRBJ2-5, with D possibly TRBD1 on 5 matching bases. The V gene lost 0 bases and the J gene lost 11 bases, with 20 bases spanning the gap. CDR1 SGHRS and CDR2 YFSETQ come from the germline V gene. The CDR3 extends over 15 amino acids. The CDR3 nucleotides read TGCGCCAGCAGCTTGGACAGGTACCTTGACAATGAGCAGTACTTC. It yields the protein CASSLDRYLDNEQYF.

The chain carries TRBV5-1 and TRBJ1-5, with 7 bases that match TRBD1. Trimming at V came to 0 bases and at J to 3 bases, leaving 3 bases not matched to a gene. The V gene's germline CDR1 is SGHRS and CDR2 YFSETQ. The CDR3 is 15 residues long. In DNA form, the CDR3 reads TGCGCCAGCAGCTTGGAAGGGACAGACAATCAGCCCCAGCATTTT. Its translation: CASSLEGTDNQPQHF.

This clonotype has just a few counts. The gene calls are TRBV29-1 and TRBJ2-1, with D unclear. The J call may be incorrect, as the DNA end agrees better with TRBJ2-7. In germline, CDR1 is SQVTM, CDR2 ANQGSEA. CDR3 length equals 15 residues. CDR3: CSAPKALGSYNEQYF. In DNA form, the CDR3 reads TGCAGCGCCCCGAAAGCCCTCGGCTCCTACAATGAGCAGTACTTC.

The CDR3 loop is CASSLVTRGRTEAFF. The CDR3 region has the DNA TGTGCCAGCAGCTTAGTGACGAGGGGCCGCACTGAAGCTTTCTTT. The chain links TRBV11-2 to TRBJ1-1, with D possibly being TRBD1 (5 bases). V was clipped by 1 base and J by 4 bases, with 13 bases between them. The V gene's germline CDR1 is SGHAT and CDR2 FQNNGV. The CDR3 is 15 amino acids. Drawing the rest from reference TRBV11-2 and TRBJ1-1, the complete variable domain is EAGVAQSPRYKIIEKRQSVAFWCNPISGHATLYWYQQILGQGPKLLIQFQNNGVVDDSQLPKDRFSAERLKGVDSTLKIQPAKLEDSAVYLCASSLVTRGRTEAFFGQGTRLTVV.

The rearrangement joins TRBV20-1 to TRBJ2-5, with D perhaps being TRBD1 or TRBD2 (6 bases each). Trimming removed 3 bases at V and 11 bases at J, with 25 bases between. Germline V gene data show CDR1 as DFQATT and CDR2 as SNEGSKA (reference sequence). This CDR3 comprises 15 residues. The CDR3: CSASWGASSYNEQYF. The CDR3 DNA reads TGCAGTGCTAGCTGGGGGGCGAGCTCCTACAATGAGCAGTACTTC.

The chain has TRBV7-2 and TRBJ2-3, with D unresolved. This CDR3 region has 18 residues. V was pared by 1 base and J by 2 bases, with 19 bases between. Germline V CDR1 and CDR2: SGHTA, FQGNSA. In DNA form, the CDR3 reads TGTGCCAGCAGCTTAGAAGGAGTGGAAGCGCGACTCACAGATACGCAGTATTTT. This gives the protein CASSLEGVEARLTDTQYF.

This rearrangement joins TRBV20-1 to TRBJ2-3; D is possibly TRBD2 (5 bases). The germline V gene has CDR1 DFQATT and CDR2 SNEGSKA (reference sequence). This CDR3 has 16 residues. The V end lost 3 bases, the J end lost 0 bases, and 16 bases lay between the germline ends. The CDR3, as DNA: TGCAGTGCTAGGCCGGTTTATAGCGTGAGCACAGATACGCAGTATTTT. It translates to CSARPVYSVSTDTQYF.

The chain is built from TRBV27 and TRBJ2-1, with 11 bases fitting TRBD2. Trimming at V came to 6 bases and at J to 4 bases, leaving 8 bases not matched to a gene. CDR1 is MNHEY and CDR2 is SMNVEV in the germline V gene (reference sequence). CDR3 length: 16 amino acids. The CDR3 bases are TGTGCCAGCAGCCGACTAGCGGGAACCATATACAATGAGCAGTTCTTC. Translating it yields CASSRLAGTIYNEQFF.